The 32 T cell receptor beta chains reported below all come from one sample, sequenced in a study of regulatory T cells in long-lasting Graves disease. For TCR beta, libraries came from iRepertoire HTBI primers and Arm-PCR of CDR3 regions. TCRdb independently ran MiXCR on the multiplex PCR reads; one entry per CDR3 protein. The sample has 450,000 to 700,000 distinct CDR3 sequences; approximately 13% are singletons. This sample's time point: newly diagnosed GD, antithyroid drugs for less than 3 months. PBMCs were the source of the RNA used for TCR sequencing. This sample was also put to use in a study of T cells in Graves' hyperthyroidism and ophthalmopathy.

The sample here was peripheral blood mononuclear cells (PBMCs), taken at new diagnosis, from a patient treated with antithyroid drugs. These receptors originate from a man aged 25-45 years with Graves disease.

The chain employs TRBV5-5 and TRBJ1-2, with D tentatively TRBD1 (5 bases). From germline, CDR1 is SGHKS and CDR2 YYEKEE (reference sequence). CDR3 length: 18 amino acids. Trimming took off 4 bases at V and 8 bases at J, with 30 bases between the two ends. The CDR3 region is CASSGGYVLIANSWGYTF. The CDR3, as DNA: TGTGCCAGCAGCGGGGGATATGTACTAATAGCTAACTCGTGGGGCTACACCTTC. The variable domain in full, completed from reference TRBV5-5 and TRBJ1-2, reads DAGVTQSPTHLIKTRGQQVTLRCSPISGHKSVSWYQQVLGQGPQFIFQYYEKEERGRGNFPDRFSARQFPNYSSELNVNALLLGDSALYLCASSGGYVLIANSWGYTFGSGTRLTVV.

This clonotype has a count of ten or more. The CDR3 bases are TGCAGTGCTAGAGATCTAGCGGGCAATATGGAGACCCAGTACTTC. Translating it yields CSARDLAGNMETQYF. V is TRBV20-1 and J is TRBJ2-5; 8 bases line up with TRBD2. V lost 0 bases, J lost 5 bases, and 8 bases stayed unmatched. This CDR3 comprises 15 residues. CDR1 and CDR2 (germline): DFQATT, SNEGSKA (reference sequence).

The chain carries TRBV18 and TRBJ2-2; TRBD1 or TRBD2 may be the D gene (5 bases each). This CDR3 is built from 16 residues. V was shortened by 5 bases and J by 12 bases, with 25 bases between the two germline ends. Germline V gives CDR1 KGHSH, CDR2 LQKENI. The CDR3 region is CASSGPGPTPSSQLFF. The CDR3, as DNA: TGTGCCAGCTCAGGACCGGGACCCACGCCGAGTTCGCAGCTGTTTTTT.

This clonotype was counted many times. CDR3 in amino acids: CASGRTVNSPLHF. CDR3 DNA sequence: TGTGCCAGTGGCCGGACGGTGAATTCACCCCTCCACTTT. V gene TRBV18 combines with J gene TRBJ1-6; D is uncertain. Germline CDR1 reads KGHSH; CDR2 reads LQKENI. Trimming cost V 9 bases and J 7 bases, with 13 bases left between them. The CDR3 runs to 13 residues.

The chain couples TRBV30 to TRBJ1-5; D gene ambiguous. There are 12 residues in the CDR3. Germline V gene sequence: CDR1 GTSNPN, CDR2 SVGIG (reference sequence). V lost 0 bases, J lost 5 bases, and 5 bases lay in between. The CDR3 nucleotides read TGTGCCTGGAGTGTCGAGGATCAGCCCCAGCATTTT. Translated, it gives CAWSVEDQPQHF.

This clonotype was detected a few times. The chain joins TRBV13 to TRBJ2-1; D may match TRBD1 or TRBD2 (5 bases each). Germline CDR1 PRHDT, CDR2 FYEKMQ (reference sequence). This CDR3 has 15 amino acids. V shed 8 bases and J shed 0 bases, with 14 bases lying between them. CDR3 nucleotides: TGTGCCAGCTCCCCAGGGAGACCCTCCTACAATGAGCAGTTCTTC. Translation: CASSPGRPSYNEQFF.

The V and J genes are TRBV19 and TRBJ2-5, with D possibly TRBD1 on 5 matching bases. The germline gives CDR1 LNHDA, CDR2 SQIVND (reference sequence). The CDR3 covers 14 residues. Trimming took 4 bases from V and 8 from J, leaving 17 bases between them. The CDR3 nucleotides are TGTGCCAGTAGTACCCCCTGGGGCGGAGAAACCCAGTACTTC. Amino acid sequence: CASSTPWGGETQYF. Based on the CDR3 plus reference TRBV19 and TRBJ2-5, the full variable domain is DGGITQSPKYLFRKEGQNVTLSCEQNLNHDAMYWYRQDPGQGLRLIYYSQIVNDFQKGDIAEGYSVSREKKESFPLTVTSAQKNPTAFYLCASSTPWGGETQYFGPGTRLLVL.

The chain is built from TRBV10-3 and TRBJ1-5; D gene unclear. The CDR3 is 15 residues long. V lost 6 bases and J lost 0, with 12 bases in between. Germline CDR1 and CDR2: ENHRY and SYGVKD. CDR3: CAIRSNGDSNQPQHF. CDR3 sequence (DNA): TGTGCCATCAGGTCTAACGGTGATAGCAATCAGCCCCAGCATTTT.

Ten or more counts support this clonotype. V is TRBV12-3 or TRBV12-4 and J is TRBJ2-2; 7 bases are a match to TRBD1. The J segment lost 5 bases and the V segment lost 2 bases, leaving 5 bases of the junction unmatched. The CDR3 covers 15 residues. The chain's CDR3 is CASSLRQGRTGELFF. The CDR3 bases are TGTGCCAGCAGTTTAAGACAGGGAAGGACCGGGGAGCTGTTTTTT.

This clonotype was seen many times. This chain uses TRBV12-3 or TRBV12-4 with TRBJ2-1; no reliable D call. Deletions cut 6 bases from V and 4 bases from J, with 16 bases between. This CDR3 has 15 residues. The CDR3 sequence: CASSALREIYNEQFF. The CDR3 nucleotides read TGTGCCAGCAGCGCACTACGCGAGATATACAATGAGCAGTTCTTC.

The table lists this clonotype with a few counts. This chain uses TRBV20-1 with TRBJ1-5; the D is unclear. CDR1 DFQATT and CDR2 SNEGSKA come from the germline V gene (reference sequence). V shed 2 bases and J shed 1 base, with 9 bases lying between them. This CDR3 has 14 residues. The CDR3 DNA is TGCAGTGCTAGATTGGAGGGCAGCAATCAGCCCCAGCATTTT. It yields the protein CSARLEGSNQPQHF.

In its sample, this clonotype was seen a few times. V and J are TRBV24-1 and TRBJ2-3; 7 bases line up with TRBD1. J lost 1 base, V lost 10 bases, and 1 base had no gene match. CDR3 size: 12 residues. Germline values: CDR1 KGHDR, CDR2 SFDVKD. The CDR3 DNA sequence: TGTGCCACTCAGGGGGGCACAGATACGCAGTATTTT. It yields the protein CATQGGTDTQYF.

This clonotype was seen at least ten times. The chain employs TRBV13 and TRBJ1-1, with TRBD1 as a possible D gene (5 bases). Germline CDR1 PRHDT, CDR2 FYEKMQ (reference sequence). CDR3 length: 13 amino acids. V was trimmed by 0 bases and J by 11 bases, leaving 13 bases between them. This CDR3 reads CASSLGPGPRAFF. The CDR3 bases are TGTGCCAGCAGCTTAGGCCCAGGGCCCCGGGCTTTCTTT.

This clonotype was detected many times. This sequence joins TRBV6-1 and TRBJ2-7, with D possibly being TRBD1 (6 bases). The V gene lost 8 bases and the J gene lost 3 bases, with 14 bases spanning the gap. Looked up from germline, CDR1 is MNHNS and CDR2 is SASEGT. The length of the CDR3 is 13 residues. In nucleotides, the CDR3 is TGTGCCAGCCACAGGACAGTGGGCTACGAGCAGTACTTC. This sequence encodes CASHRTVGYEQYF.

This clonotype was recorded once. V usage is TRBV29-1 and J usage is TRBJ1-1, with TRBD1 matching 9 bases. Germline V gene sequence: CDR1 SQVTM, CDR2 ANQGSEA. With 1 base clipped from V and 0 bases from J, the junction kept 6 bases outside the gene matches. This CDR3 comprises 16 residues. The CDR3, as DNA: TGCAGCGTTGAAGGTTGGGGGGACAGGGTGAACACTGAAGCTTTCTTT. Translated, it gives CSVEGWGDRVNTEAFF.

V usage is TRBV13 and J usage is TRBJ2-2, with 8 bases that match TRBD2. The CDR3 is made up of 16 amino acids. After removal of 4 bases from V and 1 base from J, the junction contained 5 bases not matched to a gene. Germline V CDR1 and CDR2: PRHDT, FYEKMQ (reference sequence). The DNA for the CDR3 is TGTGCCAGCAGCTCCCTGACTAGCGAGAACACCGGGGAGCTGTTTTTT. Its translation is CASSSLTSENTGELFF.

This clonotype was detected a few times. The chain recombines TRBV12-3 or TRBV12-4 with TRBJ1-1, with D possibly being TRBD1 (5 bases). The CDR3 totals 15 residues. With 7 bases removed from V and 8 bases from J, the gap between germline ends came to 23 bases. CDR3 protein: CASTPPGRGSGEAFF. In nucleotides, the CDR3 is TGTGCCAGCACCCCGCCGGGACGGGGCAGCGGGGAAGCTTTCTTT.

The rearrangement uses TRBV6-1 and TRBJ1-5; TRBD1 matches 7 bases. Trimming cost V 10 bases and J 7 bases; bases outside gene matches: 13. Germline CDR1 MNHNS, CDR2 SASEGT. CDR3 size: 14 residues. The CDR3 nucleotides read TGTGCCACCAACCCGGGGCAGGGGGGACAGCCCCAGCATTTT. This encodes CATNPGQGGQPQHF.

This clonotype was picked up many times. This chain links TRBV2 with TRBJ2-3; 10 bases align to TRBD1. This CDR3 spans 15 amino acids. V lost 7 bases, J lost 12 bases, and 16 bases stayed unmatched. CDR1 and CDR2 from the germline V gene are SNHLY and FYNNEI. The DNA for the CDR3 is TGTGCCAGCACCCTGGGGGGACAGGGGCGAAGTCCACAGTATTTT. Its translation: CASTLGGQGRSPQYF.

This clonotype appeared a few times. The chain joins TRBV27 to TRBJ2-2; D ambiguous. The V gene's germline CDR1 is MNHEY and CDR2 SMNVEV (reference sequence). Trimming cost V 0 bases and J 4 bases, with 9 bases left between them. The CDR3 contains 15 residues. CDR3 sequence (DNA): TGTGCCAGCAGTTTATCGCATCCGTTCACCGGGGAGCTGTTTTTT. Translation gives CASSLSHPFTGELFF.

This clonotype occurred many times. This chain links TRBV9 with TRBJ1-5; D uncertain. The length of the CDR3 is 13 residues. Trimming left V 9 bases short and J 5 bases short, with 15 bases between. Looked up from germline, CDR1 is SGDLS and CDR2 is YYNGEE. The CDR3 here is CATQRGDDQPQHF. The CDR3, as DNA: TGTGCCACCCAACGAGGAGATGATCAGCCCCAGCATTTT.

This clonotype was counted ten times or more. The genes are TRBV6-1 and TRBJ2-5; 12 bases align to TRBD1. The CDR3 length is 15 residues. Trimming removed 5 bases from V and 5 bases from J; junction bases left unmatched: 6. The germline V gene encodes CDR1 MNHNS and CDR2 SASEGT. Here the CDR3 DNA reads TGTGCCAGCAGTCTCGGGACAGGGGGCGAGGAGACCCAGTACTTC. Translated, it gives CASSLGTGGEETQYF.

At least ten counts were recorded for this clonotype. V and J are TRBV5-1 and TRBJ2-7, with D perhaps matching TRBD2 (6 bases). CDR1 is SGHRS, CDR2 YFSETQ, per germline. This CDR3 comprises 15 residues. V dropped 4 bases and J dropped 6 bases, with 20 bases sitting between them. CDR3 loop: CASSPPRGTEGEQYF. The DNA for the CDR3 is TGCGCCAGCAGCCCCCCCCGGGGGACCGAGGGCGAGCAGTACTTC. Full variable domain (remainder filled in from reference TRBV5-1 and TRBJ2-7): KAGVTQTPRYLIKTRGQQVTLSCSPISGHRSVSWYQQTPGQGLQFLFEYFSETQRNKGNFPGRFSGRQFSNSRSEMNVSTLELGDSALYLCASSPPRGTEGEQYFGPGTRLTVT.

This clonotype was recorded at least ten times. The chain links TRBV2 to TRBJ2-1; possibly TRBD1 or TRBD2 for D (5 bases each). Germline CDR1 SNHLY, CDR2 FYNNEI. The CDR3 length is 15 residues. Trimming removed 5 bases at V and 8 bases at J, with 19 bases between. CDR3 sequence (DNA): TGTGCCAGCAGTCGAACCCGGGACCCTGCTTATGAGCAGTTCTTC. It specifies CASSRTRDPAYEQFF.

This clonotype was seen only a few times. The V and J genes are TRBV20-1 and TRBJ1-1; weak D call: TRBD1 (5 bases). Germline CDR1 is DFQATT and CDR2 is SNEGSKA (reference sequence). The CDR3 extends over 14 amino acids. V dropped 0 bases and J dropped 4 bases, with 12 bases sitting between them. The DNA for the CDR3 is TGCAGTGCTAGAGAATCAGGGAAGATCACTGAAGCTTTCTTT. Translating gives CSARESGKITEAFF.

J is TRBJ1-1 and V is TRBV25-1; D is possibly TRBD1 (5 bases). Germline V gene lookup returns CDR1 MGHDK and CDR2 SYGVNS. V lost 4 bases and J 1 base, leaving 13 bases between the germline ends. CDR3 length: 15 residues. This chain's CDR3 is CASSGGKLGNTEAFF. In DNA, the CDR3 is TGTGCCAGCAGTGGGGGGAAGCTTGGGAACACTGAAGCTTTCTTT.

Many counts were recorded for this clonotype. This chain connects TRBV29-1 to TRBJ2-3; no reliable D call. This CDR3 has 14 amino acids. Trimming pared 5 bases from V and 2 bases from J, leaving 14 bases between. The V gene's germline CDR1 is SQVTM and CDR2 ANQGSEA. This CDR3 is CSVPEEEATDTQYF. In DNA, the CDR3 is TGCAGCGTTCCTGAGGAAGAGGCCACAGATACGCAGTATTTT.

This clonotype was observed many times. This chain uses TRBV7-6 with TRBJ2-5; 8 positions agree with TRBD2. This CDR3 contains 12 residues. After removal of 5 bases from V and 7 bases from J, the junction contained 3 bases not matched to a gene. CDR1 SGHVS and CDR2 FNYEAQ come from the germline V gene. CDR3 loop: CASSSGGGTQYF. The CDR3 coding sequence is TGTGCCAGCAGCAGCGGGGGCGGGACCCAGTACTTC.

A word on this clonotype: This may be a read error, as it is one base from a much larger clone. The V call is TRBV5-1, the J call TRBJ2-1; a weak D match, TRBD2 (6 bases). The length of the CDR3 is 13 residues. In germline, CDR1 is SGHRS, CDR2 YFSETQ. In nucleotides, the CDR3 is TGCGTCAGCAGTCCCGTTGGGAGGCCTGAGCAGTTCTTC. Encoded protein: CVSSPVGRPEQFF.

For the CDR3, the DNA is TGTGCCTGGAGTGGGGACAGTGTAAATTCACCCCTCCACTTT. This encodes CAWSGDSVNSPLHF. The chain links TRBV30 to TRBJ1-6; 7 bases fit TRBD1. The germline gives CDR1 GTSNPN, CDR2 SVGIG (reference sequence). The V and J ends lost 1 base and 7 bases, in that order; junction bases with no gene match: 4. The CDR3 consists of 14 residues.

The CDR3 sequence is CASSLARAEIYGYTF. DNA for the CDR3: TGTGCCAGCAGCTTAGCGAGGGCAGAGATCTATGGCTACACCTTC. The chain joins TRBV7-9 to TRBJ1-2; D not resolved. The germline V gene has CDR1 SEHNR and CDR2 FQNEAQ (reference sequence). The CDR3 sequence is 15 residues long. With 0 bases removed from V and 4 bases from J, the gap between germline ends came to 12 bases.

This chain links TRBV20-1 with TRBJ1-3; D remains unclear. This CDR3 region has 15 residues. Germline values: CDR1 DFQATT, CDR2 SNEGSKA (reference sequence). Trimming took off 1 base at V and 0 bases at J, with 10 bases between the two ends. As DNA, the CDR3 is TGCAGTGCTAGAGGTTCAGATAGCTCTGGAAACACCATATATTTT. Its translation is CSARGSDSSGNTIYF.